These 17 T cell receptor beta chains came from one sample sequenced in a study of OX40 agonist ivuxolimab in advanced cancers. Clones were read by immunoSEQ multiplex PCR, and TCRdb kept only the in-frame ones, dropping some. The sample yields 70,000 or so clones, 88% seen once. Sequenced material: CD4+ or CD8+ T cells sorted from blood, taken in a trial of the OX40 agonist ivuxolimab. Source of these receptors: an adult with an advanced solid tumor such as melanoma, head and neck, liver or kidney cancer.

The rearrangement joins TRBV5-1 to TRBJ2-7; D is perhaps TRBD1 (5 bases). The CDR3 runs to 13 residues. Per the germline V gene, CDR1 is SGHRS and CDR2 is YFSETQ. V was clipped by 4 bases and J by 5 bases, with 13 bases between them. The CDR3 DNA reads as TGCGCCAGCAGCACGACAGTTAGCCACGAGCAGTACTTC. This gives the protein CASSTTVSHEQYF.

This rearrangement joins TRBV11-2 to TRBJ2-1; D assignment may be TRBD1 or TRBD2 (5 bases each). CDR1 is SGHAT, CDR2 FQNNGV, per germline. The CDR3 has 15 residues. With 1 base removed from V and 4 bases from J, the gap between germline ends came to 11 bases. CDR3: CASSLGGTYYNEQFF. The CDR3 DNA follows: TGTGCCAGCAGCTTAGGGGGGACGTATTACAATGAGCAGTTCTTC.

This clone was seen just once. J is TRBJ1-5 and V is TRBV30; 7 bases match TRBD1. Germline trimming cut 0 bases from V and 5 bases from J; bases unmatched to any gene: 7. Looked up from germline, CDR1 is GTSNPN and CDR2 is SVGIG (reference sequence). The CDR3 has 15 amino acids. The CDR3 region is CAWSVYAGGDQPQHF. CDR3 DNA: TGTGCCTGGAGTGTTTATGCAGGGGGAGATCAGCCCCAGCATTTT.

This clone has just a few counts. The genes are TRBV19 and TRBJ1-6, with 8 bases aligning to TRBD1. V trimming: 5 bases; J trimming: 3 bases; junction bases outside the gene matches: 3. Germline loops: CDR1 LNHDA, CDR2 SQIVND (reference sequence). The CDR3 loop spans 15 amino acids. CDR3 residues: CASSRGQVYNSPLHF. The DNA of the CDR3 is TGTGCCAGTAGTCGGGGACAGGTCTATAATTCACCCCTCCACTTT.

V usage is TRBV6-5 and J usage is TRBJ1-1; TRBD1 matches 9 bases. Per germline, CDR1 MNHEY and CDR2 SVGAGI. J gave up 5 bases and V 5 bases, and 6 bases lay outside the gene matches. This CDR3 has 14 amino acids. The CDR3 nucleotides read TGTGCCAGCAGTAATCGACAGGGGGTGACTGAAGCTTTCTTT. Translating gives CASSNRQGVTEAFF.

The V call is TRBV28, the J call TRBJ2-3; 7 nucleotides align to TRBD1. After removal of 7 bases from V and 0 bases from J, the junction contained 7 bases not matched to a gene. The CDR3 spans 15 residues. CDR1 MDHEN and CDR2 SYDVKM come from the germline V gene. In nucleotides, the CDR3 is TGTGCCAGCACCACAGGGACAGCTAGCACAGATACGCAGTATTTT. Translating it yields CASTTGTASTDTQYF. Full variable domain (remainder filled in from reference TRBV28 and TRBJ2-3): DVKVTQSSRYLVKRTGEKVFLECVQDMDHENMFWYRQDPGLGLRLIYFSYDVKMKEKGDIPEGYSVSREKKERFSLILESASTNQTSMYLCASTTGTASTDTQYFGPGTRLTVL.

The CDR3 reads CASSFGQLNTEAFF. The CDR3 nucleotides read TGCGCCAGCAGCTTCGGACAGCTGAACACTGAAGCTTTCTTT. The chain joins TRBV5-1 to TRBJ1-1, with D perhaps matching TRBD1 (6 bases). The CDR3 has 14 residues. V shed 2 bases and J shed 0 bases, with 8 bases lying between them. CDR1 is SGHRS, CDR2 YFSETQ, per germline.

The chain combines TRBV29-1 with TRBJ2-1; tentatively, D is TRBD1 (5 bases). CDR3 length: 14 amino acids. V lost 2 bases and J 8 bases, leaving 16 bases between the germline ends. Per germline, CDR1 SQVTM and CDR2 ANQGSEA. The CDR3: CSVEPAGKNYEQFF. In DNA form, the CDR3 reads TGCAGCGTTGAACCCGCAGGGAAAAACTATGAGCAGTTCTTC.

The chain carries TRBV20-1 and TRBJ2-5; TRBD2 matches at 7 bases. V gave up 6 bases and J gave up 7 bases; unmatched junction bases: 5. CDR1 is DFQATT and CDR2 is SNEGSKA in the germline V gene (reference sequence). There are 11 residues in the CDR3. The CDR3 coding sequence is TGCAGTGCGCGACTAGCCCCGACCCAGTACTTC. Its translation: CSARLAPTQYF.

The chain employs TRBV5-4 and TRBJ2-2, with 8 positions matching TRBD1. Trimming took 3 bases from V and 6 from J; bases not matched to a gene: 4. CDR3 length: 14 residues. Germline V gives CDR1 SGHNT, CDR2 YYREEE (reference sequence). The CDR3 nucleotides read TGTGCCAGCAGCTCCCGGACAGGGCCCGGGGAGCTGTTTTTT. This encodes CASSSRTGPGELFF.

The chain links TRBV7-9 to TRBJ2-3, with D perhaps matching TRBD2 (6 bases). Trimming stripped 5 bases from V and 4 bases from J, with 13 bases between. Per the germline V gene, CDR1 is SEHNR and CDR2 is FQNEAQ (reference sequence). This CDR3 is built from 14 residues. CDR3 nucleotide sequence: TGTGCCAGCAGCCGGGACTGGGGGGCAGATACGCAGTATTTT. Its translation: CASSRDWGADTQYF.

This sequence joins TRBV5-1 and TRBJ1-6; possibly TRBD1 for D (5 bases). Trimming cost V 2 bases and J 13 bases, with 10 bases left between them. CDR3 length: 12 amino acids. Per germline, CDR1 SGHRS and CDR2 YFSETQ. This CDR3 reads CASSFSGRPLHF. CDR3 nucleotide sequence: TGCGCCAGCAGCTTCTCAGGGCGGCCCCTCCACTTT.

V and J are TRBV5-4 and TRBJ2-7; D might be TRBD2 (5 bases). Germline V gives CDR1 SGHNT, CDR2 YYREEE (reference sequence). This CDR3 spans 13 amino acids. With 3 bases removed from V and 6 bases from J, the gap between germline ends came to 13 bases. CDR3 DNA sequence: TGTGCCAGCAGCTACAACCCCCGGGGCGAGCAGTACTTC. Protein sequence: CASSYNPRGEQYF.

In this sample, this clone turned up once. The chain employs TRBV6-1 and TRBJ1-2; possible D gene TRBD1, 5 bases. V lost 3 bases and J 5 bases, leaving 10 bases between the germline ends. The CDR3 length is 13 residues. Germline assignment: CDR1 MNHNS and CDR2 SASEGT. The CDR3 protein is CASSEAGFYGYTF. The CDR3 DNA reads as TGTGCCAGCAGTGAGGCAGGGTTTTATGGCTACACCTTC.

This sequence joins TRBV15 and TRBJ1-5; tentatively, D is TRBD1 (5 bases). There are 16 residues in the CDR3. Germline CDR1 is LNHNV and CDR2 is YYDKDF (reference sequence). Trimming cost V 1 base and J 1 base, with 11 bases left between them. CDR3 residues: CATSRVRGGSNQPQHF. The CDR3 DNA reads as TGTGCCACCAGCAGAGTAAGGGGTGGGAGCAATCAGCCCCAGCATTTT. Drawing the rest from reference TRBV15 and TRBJ1-5, the complete variable domain is DAMVIQNPRYQVTQFGKPVTLSCSQTLNHNVMYWYQQKSSQAPKLLFHYYDKDFNNEADTPDNFQSRRPNTSFCFLDIRSPGLGDTAMYLCATSRVRGGSNQPQHFGDGTRLSIL.

The V and J genes are TRBV11-2 and TRBJ1-5; the D is unclear. Per germline, CDR1 SGHAT and CDR2 FQNNGV. The CDR3 totals 13 residues. The germline V and J ends were trimmed by 2 bases and 5 bases, with 7 bases remaining between them. The CDR3 DNA is TGTGCCAGCAGCTTAAGTGAATATCAGCCCCAGCATTTT. Amino acids: CASSLSEYQPQHF. The full variable domain, rest sourced from reference TRBV11-2 and TRBJ1-5, is EAGVAQSPRYKIIEKRQSVAFWCNPISGHATLYWYQQILGQGPKLLIQFQNNGVVDDSQLPKDRFSAERLKGVDSTLKIQPAKLEDSAVYLCASSLSEYQPQHFGDGTRLSIL.

This chain links TRBV30 with TRBJ1-6; 8 bases are shared with TRBD1. Trimming cost V 3 bases and J 6 bases; bases outside gene matches: 7. The CDR3 totals 15 residues. Germline assignment: CDR1 GTSNPN and CDR2 SVGIG (reference sequence). CDR3 in DNA: TGTGCCTGGAGCCATTTGGGACAGGTTAATTCACCCCTCCACTTT. The encoded protein is CAWSHLGQVNSPLHF.